This TCR beta chain derives from a study of T cells in lung cancer brain metastases. Either synchronous oligometastatic disease or delayed solitary brain metastasis recurrence led to resection. Exclusion applied to any patient with a history of multiple malignancies. Assay used: immunoSEQ multiplex PCR; TCRdb lists only in-frame clones, some missing. This sample has more than 750 clones, with around four fifths found just once. In germline, CDR1 is MDHEN, CDR2 SYDVKM. V was trimmed by 6 bases and J by 6 bases, leaving 15 bases between them. The CDR3 totals 14 residues. Sequenced sample: tumor tissue from a brain metastasis. The receptor was isolated from a woman in her 70s with non-small cell lung cancer that had spread to the brain. The chain couples TRBV28 to TRBJ1-5; D ambiguous. As DNA, the CDR3 is TGTGCCAGCAGGCCAGGTGGGCCGGGTCAGCCCCAGCATTTT. Its protein is CASRPGGPGQPQHF.